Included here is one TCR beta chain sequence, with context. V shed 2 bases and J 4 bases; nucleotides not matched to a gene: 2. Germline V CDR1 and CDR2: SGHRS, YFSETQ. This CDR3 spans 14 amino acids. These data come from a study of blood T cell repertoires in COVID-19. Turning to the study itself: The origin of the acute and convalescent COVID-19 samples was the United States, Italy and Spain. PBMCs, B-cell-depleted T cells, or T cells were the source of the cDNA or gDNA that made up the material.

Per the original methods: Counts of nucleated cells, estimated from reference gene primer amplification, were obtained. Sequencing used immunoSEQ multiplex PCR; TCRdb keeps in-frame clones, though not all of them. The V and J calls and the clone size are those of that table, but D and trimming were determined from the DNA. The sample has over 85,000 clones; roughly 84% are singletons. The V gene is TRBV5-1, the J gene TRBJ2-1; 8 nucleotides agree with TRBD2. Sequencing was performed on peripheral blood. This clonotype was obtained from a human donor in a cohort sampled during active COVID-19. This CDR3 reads CASSFSGAYNEQFF. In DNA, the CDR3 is TGCGCCAGCAGCTTTAGCGGGGCTTACAATGAGCAGTTCTTC.